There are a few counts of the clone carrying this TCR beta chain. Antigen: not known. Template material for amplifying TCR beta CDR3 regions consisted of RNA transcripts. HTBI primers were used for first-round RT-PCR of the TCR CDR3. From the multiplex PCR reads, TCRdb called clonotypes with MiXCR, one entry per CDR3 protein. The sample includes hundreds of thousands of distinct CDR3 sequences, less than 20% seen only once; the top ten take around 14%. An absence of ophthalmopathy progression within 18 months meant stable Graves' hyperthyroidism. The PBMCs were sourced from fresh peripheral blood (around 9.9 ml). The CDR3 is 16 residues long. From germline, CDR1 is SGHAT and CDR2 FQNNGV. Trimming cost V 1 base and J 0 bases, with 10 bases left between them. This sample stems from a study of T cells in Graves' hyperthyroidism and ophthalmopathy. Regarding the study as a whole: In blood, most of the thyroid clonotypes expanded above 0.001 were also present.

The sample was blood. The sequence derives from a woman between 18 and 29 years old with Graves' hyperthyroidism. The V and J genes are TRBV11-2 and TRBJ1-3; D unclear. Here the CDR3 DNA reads TGTGCCAGCAGCTTAGGCACAGCACTCTCTGGAAACACCATATATTTT. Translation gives CASSLGTALSGNTIYF. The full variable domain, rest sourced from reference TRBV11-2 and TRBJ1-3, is EAGVAQSPRYKIIEKRQSVAFWCNPISGHATLYWYQQILGQGPKLLIQFQNNGVVDDSQLPKDRFSAERLKGVDSTLKIQPAKLEDSAVYLCASSLGTALSGNTIYFGEGSWLTVV.